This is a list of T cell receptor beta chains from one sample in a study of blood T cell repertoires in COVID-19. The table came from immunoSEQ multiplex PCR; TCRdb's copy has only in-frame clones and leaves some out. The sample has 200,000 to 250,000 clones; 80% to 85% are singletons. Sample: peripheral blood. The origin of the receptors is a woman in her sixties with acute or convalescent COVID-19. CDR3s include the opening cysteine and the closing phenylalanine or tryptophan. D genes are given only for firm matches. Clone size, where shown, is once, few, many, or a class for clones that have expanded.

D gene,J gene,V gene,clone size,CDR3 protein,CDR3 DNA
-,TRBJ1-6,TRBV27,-,CASKDSNSPLHF,TGTGCCAGCAAGGATAGCAATTCACCCCTCCACTTT
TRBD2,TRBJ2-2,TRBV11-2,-,CASSLILAGVGSGELFF,TGTGCCAGCAGCTTAATCCTAGCGGGGGTAGGGTCCGGGGAGCTGTTTTTT
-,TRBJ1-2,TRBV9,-,CASSVAPAGHGYTF,TGTGCCAGCAGCGTAGCTCCCGCAGGCCATGGCTACACCTTC
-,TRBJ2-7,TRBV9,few,CASSVGGGRFEQYF,TGTGCCAGCAGCGTAGGGGGGGGCAGGTTCGAGCAGTACTTC
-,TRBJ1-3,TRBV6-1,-,CASSEAALRLALPWNTIYF,TGTGCCAGCAGTGAGGCGGCTTTACGATTAGCTCTTCCTTGGAACACCATATATTTT
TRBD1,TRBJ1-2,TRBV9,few,CASSRQGAAYGYTF,TGTGCCAGCAGCCGACAGGGGGCGGCCTATGGCTACACCTTC
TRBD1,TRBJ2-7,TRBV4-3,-,CASSQDLGRGYEQYF,TGCGCCAGCAGCCAAGATCTAGGCAGGGGGTACGAGCAGTACTTC
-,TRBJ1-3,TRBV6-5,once,CASTGGLGGNTIYF,TGTGCCAGCACCGGGGGGCTCGGAGGAAACACCATATATTTT
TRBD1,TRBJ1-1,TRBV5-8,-,CASSLEGAGTEAFF,TGTGCCAGCAGCTTGGAGGGGGCCGGCACTGAAGCTTTCTTT
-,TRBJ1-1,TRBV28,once,CASSWAENTEAFF,TGTGCCAGCAGTTGGGCAGAGAACACTGAAGCTTTCTTT
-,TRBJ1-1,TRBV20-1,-,CSASQVLNTEAFF,TGCAGTGCTAGTCAGGTTCTGAACACTGAAGCTTTCTTT
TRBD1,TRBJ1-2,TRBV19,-,CATRTGGNYGYTF,TGTGCCACTCGGACAGGGGGCAACTATGGCTACACCTTC
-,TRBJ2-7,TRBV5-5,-,CASSPWGHSYEQYF,TGTGCCAGCAGCCCTTGGGGACACAGCTACGAGCAGTACTTC
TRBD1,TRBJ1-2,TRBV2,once,CASRTGYYGYTF,TGTGCCAGCAGGACAGGGTACTATGGCTACACCTTC
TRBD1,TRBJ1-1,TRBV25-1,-,CASCPGQGSTEAFF,TGTGCCAGCTGCCCGGGACAGGGTTCCACTGAAGCTTTCTTT